This T cell receptor beta chain comes out of a study of control samples from healthy donors and cancer patients. TCRdb keeps only in-frame clones here, not all; method: immunoSEQ multiplex PCR. This sample yields approximately 150,000 clones, of which more than 80% are seen a single time; approximately 7.2% belongs to the top ten. This CDR3 has 16 amino acids. V lost 3 bases, J lost 5 bases, and 7 bases stayed unmatched. Germline assignment: CDR1 KGHSH and CDR2 LQKENI. The V and J genes are TRBV18 and TRBJ1-4; 9 bases fit TRBD1. This TCR came from a man aged 18 to 29 in good health. Material for sequencing was blood. The CDR3 DNA is TGTGCCAGCTCACCTCGAACTGGGACAGGGAATGAAAAACTGTTTTTT. This sequence encodes CASSPRTGTGNEKLFF.